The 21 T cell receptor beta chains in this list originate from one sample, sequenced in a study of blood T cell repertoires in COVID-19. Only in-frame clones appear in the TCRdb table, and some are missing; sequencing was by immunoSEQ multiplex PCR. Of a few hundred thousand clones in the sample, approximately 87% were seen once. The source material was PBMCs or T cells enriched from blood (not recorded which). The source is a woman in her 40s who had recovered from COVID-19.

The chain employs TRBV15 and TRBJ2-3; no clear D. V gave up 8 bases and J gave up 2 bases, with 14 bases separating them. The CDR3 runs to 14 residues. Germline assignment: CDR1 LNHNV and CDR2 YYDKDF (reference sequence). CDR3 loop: CATGEPGTTDTQYF. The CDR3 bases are TGTGCCACCGGAGAGCCTGGCACCACAGATACGCAGTATTTT.

The CDR3 sequence: CASSYREIYGYTF. The CDR3 DNA follows: TGTGCCAGCAGTTACAGGGAAATCTATGGCTACACCTTC. The rearrangement links TRBV12-3 or TRBV12-4 to TRBJ1-2, with D perhaps TRBD1 (6 bases). This CDR3 is built from 13 residues. The V end was cut by 4 bases, the J end by 4 bases, with 10 bases between.

The CDR3 DNA reads as TGTGCCAGCAGTCCTGACAGCAGGGTGAACTATGGCTACACCTTC. Translating gives CASSPDSRVNYGYTF. The chain couples TRBV6-5 to TRBJ1-2; perhaps TRBD1 as D (5 bases). Germline V lookup: CDR1 MNHEY, CDR2 SVGAGI. This CDR3 has 15 amino acids. V lost 5 bases and J 2 bases, leaving 15 bases between the germline ends.

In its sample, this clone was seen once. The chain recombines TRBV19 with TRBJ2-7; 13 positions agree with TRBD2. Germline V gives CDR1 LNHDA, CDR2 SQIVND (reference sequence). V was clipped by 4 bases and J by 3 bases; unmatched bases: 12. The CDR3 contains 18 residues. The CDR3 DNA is TGTGCCAGTAGTACCAATATTCCGGGACTAGCGGGATACTACGAGCAGTACTTC. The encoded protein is CASSTNIPGLAGYYEQYF.

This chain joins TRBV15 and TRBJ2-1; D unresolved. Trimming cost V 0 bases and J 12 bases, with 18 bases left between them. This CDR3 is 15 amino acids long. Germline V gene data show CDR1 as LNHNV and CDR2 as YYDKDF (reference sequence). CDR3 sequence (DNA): TGTGCCACCAGCAGAGATCGTAACTCGAGGCTTTCGCAGTTCTTC. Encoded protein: CATSRDRNSRLSQFF.

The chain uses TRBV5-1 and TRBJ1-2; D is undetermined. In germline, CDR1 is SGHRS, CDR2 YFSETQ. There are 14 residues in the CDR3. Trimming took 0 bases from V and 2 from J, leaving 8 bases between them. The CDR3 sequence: CASSLGTLNYGYTF. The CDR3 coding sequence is TGCGCCAGCAGCTTGGGGACTCTAAACTATGGCTACACCTTC.

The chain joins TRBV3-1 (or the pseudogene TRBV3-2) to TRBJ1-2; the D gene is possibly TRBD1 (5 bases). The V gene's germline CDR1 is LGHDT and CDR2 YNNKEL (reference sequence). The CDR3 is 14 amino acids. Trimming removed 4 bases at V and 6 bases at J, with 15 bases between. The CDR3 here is CASSPYGGGNGYTF. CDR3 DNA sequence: TGTGCCAGCAGCCCCTATGGGGGGGGAAATGGCTACACCTTC.

The CDR3 nucleotides are TGTGCCAGCAGCTTAGTAGCCGTTGGACTAGCGCCATACGAGCAGTACTTC. This translates into CASSLVAVGLAPYEQYF. The chain links TRBV7-2 to TRBJ2-7; TRBD2 aligns across 9 bases. Germline V gene sequence: CDR1 SGHTA, CDR2 FQGNSA. The CDR3 is made up of 17 amino acids. V shed 1 base and J 4 bases; nucleotides not matched to a gene: 11.

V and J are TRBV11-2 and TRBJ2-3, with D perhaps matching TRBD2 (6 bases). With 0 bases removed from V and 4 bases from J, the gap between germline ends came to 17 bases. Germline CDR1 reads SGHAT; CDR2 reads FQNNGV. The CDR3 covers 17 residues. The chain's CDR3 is CASSLDPNYGSSDTQYF. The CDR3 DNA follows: TGTGCCAGCAGCTTAGATCCAAACTACGGGAGTTCAGATACGCAGTATTTT. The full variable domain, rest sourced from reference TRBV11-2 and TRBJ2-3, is EAGVAQSPRYKIIEKRQSVAFWCNPISGHATLYWYQQILGQGPKLLIQFQNNGVVDDSQLPKDRFSAERLKGVDSTLKIQPAKLEDSAVYLCASSLDPNYGSSDTQYFGPGTRLTVL.

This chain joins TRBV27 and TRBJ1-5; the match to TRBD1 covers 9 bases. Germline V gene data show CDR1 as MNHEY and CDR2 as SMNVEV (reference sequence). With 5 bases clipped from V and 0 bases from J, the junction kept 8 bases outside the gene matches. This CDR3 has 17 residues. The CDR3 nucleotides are TGTGCCAGCAGTAAGCGCCGGGACAGGGATAGCAATCAGCCCCAGCATTTT. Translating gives CASSKRRDRDSNQPQHF.

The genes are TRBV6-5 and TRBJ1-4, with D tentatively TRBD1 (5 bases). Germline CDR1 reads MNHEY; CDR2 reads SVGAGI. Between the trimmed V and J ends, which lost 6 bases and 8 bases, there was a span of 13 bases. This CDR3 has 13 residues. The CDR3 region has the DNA TGTGCCAGCAGGTCCTTGGGGGGGGAAAAACTGTTTTTT. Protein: CASRSLGGEKLFF.

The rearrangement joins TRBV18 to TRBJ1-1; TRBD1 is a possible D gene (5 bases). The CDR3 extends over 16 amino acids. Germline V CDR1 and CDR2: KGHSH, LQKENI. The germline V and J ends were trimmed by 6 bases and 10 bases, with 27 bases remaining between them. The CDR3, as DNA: TGTGCCAGCTCCGAAATCTCAGCGTCGGGGCGGGGGTCAGCTTTCTTT. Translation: CASSEISASGRGSAFF.

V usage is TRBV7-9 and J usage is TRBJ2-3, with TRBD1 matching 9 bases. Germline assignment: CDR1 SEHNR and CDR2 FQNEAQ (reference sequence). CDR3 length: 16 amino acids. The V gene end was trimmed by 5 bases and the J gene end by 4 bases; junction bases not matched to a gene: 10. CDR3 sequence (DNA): TGTGCCAGCAGCCCGAGGACAGGGGAGTATGCAGATACGCAGTATTTT. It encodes CASSPRTGEYADTQYF.

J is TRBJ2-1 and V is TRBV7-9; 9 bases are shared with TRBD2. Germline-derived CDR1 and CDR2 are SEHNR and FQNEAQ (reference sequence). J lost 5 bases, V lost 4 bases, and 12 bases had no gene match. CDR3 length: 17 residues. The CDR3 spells CASSSPPGLAPNNEQFF. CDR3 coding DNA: TGTGCCAGCAGCTCACCACCGGGACTAGCCCCCAACAATGAGCAGTTCTTC.

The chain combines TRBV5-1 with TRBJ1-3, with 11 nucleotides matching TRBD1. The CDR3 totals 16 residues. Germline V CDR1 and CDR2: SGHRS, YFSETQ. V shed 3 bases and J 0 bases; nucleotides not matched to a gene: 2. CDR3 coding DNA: TGCGCCAGCAGCTCGGACAGGGGGCTCTCTGGAAACACCATATATTTT. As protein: CASSSDRGLSGNTIYF.

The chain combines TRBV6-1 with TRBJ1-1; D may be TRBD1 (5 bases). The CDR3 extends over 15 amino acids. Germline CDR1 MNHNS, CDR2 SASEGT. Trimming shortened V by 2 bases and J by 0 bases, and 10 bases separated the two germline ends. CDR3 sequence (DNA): TGTGCCAGCAGTGAAAATCCAGGGATGAACACTGAAGCTTTCTTT. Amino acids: CASSENPGMNTEAFF.

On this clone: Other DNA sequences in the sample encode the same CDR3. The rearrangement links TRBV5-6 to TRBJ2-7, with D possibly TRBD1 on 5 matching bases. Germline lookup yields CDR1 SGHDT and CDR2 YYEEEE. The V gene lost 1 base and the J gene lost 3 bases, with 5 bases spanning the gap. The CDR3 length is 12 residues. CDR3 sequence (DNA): TGTGCCAGCAGCTTGCAGGGCTACGAGCAGTACTTC. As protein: CASSLQGYEQYF.

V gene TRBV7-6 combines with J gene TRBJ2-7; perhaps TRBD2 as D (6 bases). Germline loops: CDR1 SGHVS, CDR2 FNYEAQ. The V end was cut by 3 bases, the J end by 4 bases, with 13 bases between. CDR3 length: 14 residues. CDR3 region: CASSLGGTLYEQYF. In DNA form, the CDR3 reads TGTGCCAGCAGCTTGGGTGGGACTTTATACGAGCAGTACTTC. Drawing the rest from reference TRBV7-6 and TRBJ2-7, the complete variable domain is GAGVSQSPRYKVTKRGQDVALRCDPISGHVSLYWYRQALGQGPEFLTYFNYEAQQDKSGLPNDRFSAERPEGSISTLTIQRTEQRDSAMYRCASSLGGTLYEQYFGPGTRLTVT.

DNA of the CDR3: TGTGCCAGTAGTAGTACGACAGGGGTCAATCAGCCCCAGCATTTT. Its protein product is CASSSTTGVNQPQHF. This chain uses TRBV19 with TRBJ1-5; 8 bases agree with TRBD1. The germline gives CDR1 LNHDA, CDR2 SQIVND (reference sequence). The CDR3 covers 15 residues. V shed 4 bases, J shed 3 bases, and the junction held 5 bases outside the gene matches. Together with reference TRBV19 and TRBJ1-5, the CDR3 gives the full variable domain: DGGITQSPKYLFRKEGQNVTLSCEQNLNHDAMYWYRQDPGQGLRLIYYSQIVNDFQKGDIAEGYSVSREKKESFPLTVTSAQKNPTAFYLCASSSTTGVNQPQHFGDGTRLSIL.

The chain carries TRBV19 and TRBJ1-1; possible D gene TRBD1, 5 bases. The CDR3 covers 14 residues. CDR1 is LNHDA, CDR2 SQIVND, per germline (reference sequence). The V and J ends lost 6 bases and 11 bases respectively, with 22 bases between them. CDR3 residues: CASSPGYGQGRAFF. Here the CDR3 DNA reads TGTGCCAGTAGCCCCGGTTATGGGCAGGGCAGGGCTTTCTTT.

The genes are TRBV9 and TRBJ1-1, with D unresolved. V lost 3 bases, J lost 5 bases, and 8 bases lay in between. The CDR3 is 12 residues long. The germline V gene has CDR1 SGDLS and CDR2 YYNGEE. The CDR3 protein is CASSAPRTEAFF. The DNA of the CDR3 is TGTGCCAGCAGCGCGCCGAGAACTGAAGCTTTCTTT.